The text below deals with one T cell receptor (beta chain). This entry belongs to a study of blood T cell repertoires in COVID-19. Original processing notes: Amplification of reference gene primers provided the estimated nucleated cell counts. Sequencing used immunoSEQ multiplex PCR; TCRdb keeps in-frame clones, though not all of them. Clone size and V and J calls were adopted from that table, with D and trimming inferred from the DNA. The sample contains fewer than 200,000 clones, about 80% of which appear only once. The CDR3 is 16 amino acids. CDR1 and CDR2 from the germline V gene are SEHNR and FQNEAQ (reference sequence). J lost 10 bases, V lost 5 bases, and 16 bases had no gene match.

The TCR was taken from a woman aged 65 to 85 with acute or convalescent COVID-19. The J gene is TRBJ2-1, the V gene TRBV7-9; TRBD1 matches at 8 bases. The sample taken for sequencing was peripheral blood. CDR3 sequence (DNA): TGTGCCAGCAGCCTGGCCGGGACAGGAGCCCTGGGGGAGCAGTTCTTC. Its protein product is CASSLAGTGALGEQFF.